This entry features one TCR beta chain sequence. Using its own MiXCR run on the RT-PCR reads, TCRdb lists one record per CDR3 protein. The sample consists of more than 600,000 distinct CDR3 sequences, 14% of them appearing once. Trimming cost V 2 bases and J 4 bases, with 13 bases left between them. The CDR3 spans 14 residues. This receptor was identified in a female donor in good health, serving as a healthy control. This rearrangement joins TRBV5-7 to TRBJ2-7; the D is unclear. TRBV5-7 is noted as an ORF with a role that remains uncertain. Material for sequencing was memory CD4+ T cells from blood. CDR3 sequence: CASSLHSFAYEQYF. CDR3 nucleotides: TGTGCCAGCAGCTTACACTCCTTCGCATACGAGCAGTACTTC.